These T cell receptor beta chains were read from a single sample in a study of T cells after posttransplantation cyclophosphamide. This table comes from immunoSEQ multiplex PCR, and its TCRdb copy is limited to in-frame clones, with some not included. This sample has about 12,000 clones, with roughly 2% found just once. The starting material was PBMCs, obtained after allogeneic stem cell transplant with posttransplant cyclophosphamide. The source is a young adult male patient who received an allogeneic stem cell transplant from a related donor, was CMV-positive, and had no GVHD. Some T cells may arise from the graft donor. The CDR3 runs from the conserved cysteine through the conserved F or W. Each record gives: clone size, D gene, J gene, V gene, CDR3 DNA, CDR3 protein. D genes are given only for firm matches. A clone size is listed for some rows: how often the clone was seen (once, few, many), or a class if it is expanded.

clone size: -
D gene: TRBD1
J gene: TRBJ2-7
V gene: TRBV11-3
CDR3 DNA: TGTGCCAGCAGCATCGGACAGGGGTGGGAGCAGTACTTC
CDR3 protein: CASSIGQGWEQYF

clone size: few
D gene: -
J gene: TRBJ2-4
V gene: TRBV21-1
CDR3 DNA: TGTGCCAGCAGCAAAAGGGTGAGGGACAAGCAACTAGCCAAAAACATTCAGTACTTC
CDR3 protein: CASSKRVRDKQLAKNIQYF

clone size: few
D gene: -
J gene: TRBJ1-5
V gene: TRBV5-8
CDR3 DNA: TGTGCCAGCAGCTTGTCGGGGGGACTAACCTCGAGCCAGCATTTT
CDR3 protein: CASSLSGGLTSSQHF

clone size: few
D gene: -
J gene: TRBJ1-2
V gene: TRBV28
CDR3 DNA: TGTGCCAGCAGTCTCCAGCGGGGGGCGGGTGGCTACACCTTC
CDR3 protein: CASSLQRGAGGYTF

clone size: -
D gene: TRBD2
J gene: TRBJ2-1
V gene: TRBV11-3
CDR3 DNA: TGTGCCAGCAGCTTAGTTTGGACTAGCGGGATCACCTACAATGAGCAGTTCTTC
CDR3 protein: CASSLVWTSGITYNEQFF

clone size: -
D gene: -
J gene: TRBJ1-1
V gene: TRBV7-2
CDR3 DNA: TGTGCCAGCAGCTTATCCAGGGGCACTGAAGCTTTCTTT
CDR3 protein: CASSLSRGTEAFF

clone size: -
D gene: -
J gene: TRBJ2-3
V gene: TRBV7-9
CDR3 DNA: TGTGCCAGCAGCTTAGGCAGTAACACAGATACGCAGTATTTT
CDR3 protein: CASSLGSNTDTQYF

clone size: -
D gene: TRBD1
J gene: TRBJ2-1
V gene: TRBV5-1
CDR3 DNA: TGCGCCAGCAGCGGCAGTGGGAGACAGGGAACCTACAATGAGCAGTTCTTC
CDR3 protein: CASSGSGRQGTYNEQFF

clone size: few
D gene: TRBD1
J gene: TRBJ1-1
V gene: TRBV7-8
CDR3 DNA: TGTGCCAGCAGCCCCAATGCGGGACAGAGTAACACTGAAGCTTTCTTT
CDR3 protein: CASSPNAGQSNTEAFF

clone size: -
D gene: -
J gene: TRBJ1-2
V gene: TRBV7-9
CDR3 DNA: TGTGCCAGCAGCTTAGGGTACTCTGGCTACACCTTC
CDR3 protein: CASSLGYSGYTF

clone size: -
D gene: -
J gene: TRBJ2-5
V gene: TRBV28
CDR3 DNA: TGTGCCAGCAGTGTCGAGGGTCGAGAGACCCAGTACTTC
CDR3 protein: CASSVEGRETQYF

clone size: few
D gene: TRBD2
J gene: TRBJ2-7
V gene: TRBV28
CDR3 DNA: TGTGCCAGCAGGGCAGCGGGAGCGTCCTACGAGCAGTACTTC
CDR3 protein: CASRAAGASYEQYF

clone size: -
D gene: TRBD1
J gene: TRBJ1-1
V gene: TRBV4-2
CDR3 DNA: TGTGCCAGCAGCCAAGGGGCAGGGGGCGTTACTGAAGCTTTCTTT
CDR3 protein: CASSQGAGGVTEAFF

clone size: few
D gene: -
J gene: TRBJ2-3
V gene: TRBV11-3
CDR3 DNA: TGTGCCAGCAGCTCTTTCACAGATACGCAGTATTTT
CDR3 protein: CASSSFTDTQYF

clone size: -
D gene: -
J gene: TRBJ2-1
V gene: TRBV28
CDR3 DNA: TGTGCCAGCAGTTTTCTTGGGACAGAGCTAGCGGGCATTGAGCAGTTCTTC
CDR3 protein: CASSFLGTELAGIEQFF

clone size: -
D gene: TRBD1
J gene: TRBJ2-7
V gene: TRBV7-2
CDR3 DNA: TGTGCCAGCAGCCGAGGGGGGACAGGGGGCCTTTTGGAGTACTTC
CDR3 protein: CASSRGGTGGLLEYF

clone size: -
D gene: TRBD1
J gene: TRBJ1-1
V gene: TRBV5-4
CDR3 DNA: TGTGCCAGCAGCTTGGGACAGGGGGGTATAGGGAACACTGAAGCTTTCTTT
CDR3 protein: CASSLGQGGIGNTEAFF

clone size: -
D gene: -
J gene: TRBJ1-5
V gene: TRBV6-1
CDR3 DNA: TGTGCCAGCAGTGAAAGCACTATGGGCAATCAGCCCCAGCATTTT
CDR3 protein: CASSESTMGNQPQHF

clone size: few
D gene: -
J gene: TRBJ1-3
V gene: TRBV27
CDR3 DNA: TGTGCCAGCAGTTCCAGGGCCCTCTCTGGAAACACCATATATTTT
CDR3 protein: CASSSRALSGNTIYF

clone size: few
D gene: TRBD2
J gene: TRBJ2-1
V gene: TRBV5-4
CDR3 DNA: TGTGCCAGCAGCGGTGGGACTAGCGGGACCTTAGACAATGAGCAGTTCTTC
CDR3 protein: CASSGGTSGTLDNEQFF

clone size: -
D gene: TRBD1
J gene: TRBJ2-3
V gene: TRBV27
CDR3 DNA: TGTGCCAGCAGCTTAACAGGGGCCCCATCACTTTGGACGCAGTATTTT
CDR3 protein: CASSLTGAPSLWTQYF

clone size: -
D gene: -
J gene: TRBJ1-2
V gene: TRBV13
CDR3 DNA: TGTGCCAGCAGCTTATCCACAGACTATGGCTACACCTTC
CDR3 protein: CASSLSTDYGYTF

clone size: -
D gene: TRBD1
J gene: TRBJ2-1
V gene: TRBV2
CDR3 DNA: TGTGCCAGCAGCCCCGGGACAGGGGCGGATGAGCAGTTCTTC
CDR3 protein: CASSPGTGADEQFF

clone size: few
D gene: -
J gene: TRBJ1-1
V gene: TRBV5-1
CDR3 DNA: TGCGCCAGCAGCGCCGGGACACTTGAAGCTTTCTTT
CDR3 protein: CASSAGTLEAFF

clone size: -
D gene: -
J gene: TRBJ2-1
V gene: TRBV20-1
CDR3 DNA: TGCAGTGCCGCACCCTTGGGAGGGCAGTTCTTC
CDR3 protein: CSAAPLGGQFF

clone size: few
D gene: TRBD2
J gene: TRBJ2-7
V gene: TRBV11-2
CDR3 DNA: TGTGCCAGCAGCGTCCTCGGGAGGGAGGGCTACGAGCAGTACTTC
CDR3 protein: CASSVLGREGYEQYF

clone size: few
D gene: TRBD2
J gene: TRBJ2-7
V gene: TRBV6-1
CDR3 DNA: TGTGCCAGCAGTGAAGGGGAGGGGTCTTTCTACGAGCAGTACTTC
CDR3 protein: CASSEGEGSFYEQYF

clone size: -
D gene: TRBD2
J gene: TRBJ2-3
V gene: TRBV2
CDR3 DNA: TGTGCCAGCACCCGGACTAGCGGGGGGCAGGGAGATACGCAGTATTTT
CDR3 protein: CASTRTSGGQGDTQYF

clone size: -
D gene: TRBD2
J gene: TRBJ2-1
V gene: TRBV19
CDR3 DNA: TGTGCCAGTAGGACACTAGCGGGGGGGAAAAGCTCCTACAATGAGCAGTTCTTC
CDR3 protein: CASRTLAGGKSSYNEQFF

clone size: -
D gene: TRBD1
J gene: TRBJ1-5
V gene: TRBV6-1
CDR3 DNA: TGTGCCAGCAGTGATCGTCTAAGACAGGGGATGAGTCAGCCCCAGCATTTT
CDR3 protein: CASSDRLRQGMSQPQHF

clone size: -
D gene: -
J gene: TRBJ2-4
V gene: TRBV6-5
CDR3 DNA: TGTGCCAGCCACGGGAGAGTCAAAAACATTCAGTACTTC
CDR3 protein: CASHGRVKNIQYF

clone size: few
D gene: TRBD1
J gene: TRBJ1-2
V gene: TRBV7-9
CDR3 DNA: TGTGCCAGCAGGGGCGACAGGGCGAGATTCTATGGCTACACCTTC
CDR3 protein: CASRGDRARFYGYTF

clone size: -
D gene: -
J gene: TRBJ1-5
V gene: TRBV4-1
CDR3 DNA: TGCGCCAGCAGCCGTCGACAGCTAGATCAGCCCCAGCATTTT
CDR3 protein: CASSRRQLDQPQHF

clone size: -
D gene: -
J gene: TRBJ2-1
V gene: TRBV7-3
CDR3 DNA: TGTGCCAGCAGCCCGGTCGAGAGCTCCTACAATGAGCAGTTCTTC
CDR3 protein: CASSPVESSYNEQFF

clone size: few
D gene: -
J gene: TRBJ2-5
V gene: TRBV4-3
CDR3 DNA: TGCGCCAGCAGCCAAGCTGGTTCGGGGAAAGAGACCCAGTACTTC
CDR3 protein: CASSQAGSGKETQYF

clone size: few
D gene: -
J gene: TRBJ2-5
V gene: TRBV29-1
CDR3 DNA: TGCAGCGTTGAGGACAGAGTAACAAGAGAGACCCAGTACTTC
CDR3 protein: CSVEDRVTRETQYF

clone size: few
D gene: TRBD2
J gene: TRBJ2-1
V gene: TRBV7-3
CDR3 DNA: TGTGCCAGCAGCTCGAAAACCGGGCGGGGGGACGCTCCTAATGAGCAGTTCTTC
CDR3 protein: CASSSKTGRGDAPNEQFF

clone size: few
D gene: -
J gene: TRBJ2-2
V gene: TRBV5-1
CDR3 DNA: TGCGCCAGCAGCTTGGTAACAGCTACCGGGGAGCTGTTTTTT
CDR3 protein: CASSLVTATGELFF

clone size: -
D gene: TRBD2
J gene: TRBJ2-1
V gene: TRBV7-3
CDR3 DNA: TGTGCCAGCAGCGCTAGCGGGAGGGGTTTCGGGGAGCAGTTCTTC
CDR3 protein: CASSASGRGFGEQFF

clone size: -
D gene: TRBD1
J gene: TRBJ2-7
V gene: TRBV28
CDR3 DNA: TGTGCCAGCAGTTCCCAGGACAGGGGGCCTTACGAGCAGTACTTC
CDR3 protein: CASSSQDRGPYEQYF

clone size: -
D gene: -
J gene: TRBJ1-6
V gene: TRBV2
CDR3 DNA: TGTGCCAGCAGGGACAGCGCGATTGGCGATAATTCACCCCTCCACTTT
CDR3 protein: CASRDSAIGDNSPLHF

clone size: few
D gene: -
J gene: TRBJ1-3
V gene: TRBV29-1
CDR3 DNA: TGCAGCGTTCGGGTCTCTGGAAACACCATATATTTT
CDR3 protein: CSVRVSGNTIYF

clone size: -
D gene: TRBD1
J gene: TRBJ2-7
V gene: TRBV9
CDR3 DNA: TGTGCCAGCAGCCTCCGACAGGGTGCCTACGAGCAGTACTTC
CDR3 protein: CASSLRQGAYEQYF

clone size: few
D gene: -
J gene: TRBJ1-3
V gene: TRBV15
CDR3 DNA: TGTGCCACCAGCAGAGATGATCAGGGGTACTCTGGAAACACCATATATTTT
CDR3 protein: CATSRDDQGYSGNTIYF

clone size: few
D gene: -
J gene: TRBJ1-2
V gene: TRBV19
CDR3 DNA: TGTGCCAGTCTCAATACGGGAGGACCTGACTATGGCTACACCTTC
CDR3 protein: CASLNTGGPDYGYTF

clone size: -
D gene: -
J gene: TRBJ1-6
V gene: TRBV10-3
CDR3 DNA: TGTGCCATCAGTGACGATAGGGGCCACTATAATTCACCCCTCCACTTT
CDR3 protein: CAISDDRGHYNSPLHF

clone size: few
D gene: TRBD2
J gene: TRBJ2-5
V gene: TRBV28
CDR3 DNA: TGTGCCAGCAGTCCGGGGACTAGCGGGCAAGAGACCCAGTACTTC
CDR3 protein: CASSPGTSGQETQYF

clone size: few
D gene: -
J gene: TRBJ1-1
V gene: TRBV6-5
CDR3 DNA: TGTGCCAGCAGTGTTGTTCACCGGTTGAACACTGAAGCTTTCTTT
CDR3 protein: CASSVVHRLNTEAFF

clone size: -
D gene: -
J gene: TRBJ2-3
V gene: TRBV7-2
CDR3 DNA: TGTGCCAGCAGCTCATATGGGGGCGGGTCAGATACGCAGTATTTT
CDR3 protein: CASSSYGGGSDTQYF

clone size: few
D gene: TRBD1
J gene: TRBJ1-5
V gene: TRBV15
CDR3 DNA: TGTGCCACCAGCAGAGGGGGCAGGGGGCATAATCAGCCCCAGCATTTT
CDR3 protein: CATSRGGRGHNQPQHF

clone size: -
D gene: -
J gene: TRBJ2-3
V gene: TRBV21-1
CDR3 DNA: TGTGCCAGCGGTACGGGACTAGCGGGGAGGGCAGATACGCAGTATTTT
CDR3 protein: CASGTGLAGRADTQYF

clone size: -
D gene: TRBD1
J gene: TRBJ1-5
V gene: TRBV18
CDR3 DNA: TGTGCCAGCTCACCTACCGGGGACAGGGGGTATCAGCCCCAGCATTTT
CDR3 protein: CASSPTGDRGYQPQHF

clone size: -
D gene: TRBD2
J gene: TRBJ2-2
V gene: TRBV7-2
CDR3 DNA: TGTGCCAGCAGCTCGACCTTACTAGCGGGAAGAACCGGGGAGCTGTTTTTT
CDR3 protein: CASSSTLLAGRTGELFF